The 2 T cell receptor beta chains given below trace back to one sample, sequenced in a study of blood T cell repertoires in COVID-19. Sequencing was performed with immunoSEQ multiplex PCR; in TCRdb, only in-frame clones are kept and a portion is missing. The sample carries about 270,000 clones, 65% to 90% recorded once. What was sequenced was peripheral blood. These receptor sequences come from a woman aged 55 to 70 with active or convalescent COVID-19.

The chain joins TRBV2 to TRBJ1-2; D may be TRBD1 (5 bases). V lost 0 bases, J lost 4 bases, and 9 bases lay in between. The CDR3 covers 14 residues. Germline V lookup: CDR1 SNHLY, CDR2 FYNNEI. CDR3: CASSEAVGAYGYTF. The CDR3 region has the DNA TGTGCCAGCAGTGAAGCTGTAGGGGCCTATGGCTACACCTTC.

The V and J genes are TRBV6-4 and TRBJ2-3, with TRBD2 matching over 9 bases. The CDR3 loop spans 16 amino acids. Germline trimming cut 0 bases from V and 1 base from J; bases unmatched to any gene: 2. Germline values: CDR1 MRHNA, CDR2 SNTAGT. The CDR3 nucleotides read TGTGCCAGCAGTGACTCGGCTAGCGGGGGCACAGATACGCAGTATTTT. Its protein product is CASSDSASGGTDTQYF.